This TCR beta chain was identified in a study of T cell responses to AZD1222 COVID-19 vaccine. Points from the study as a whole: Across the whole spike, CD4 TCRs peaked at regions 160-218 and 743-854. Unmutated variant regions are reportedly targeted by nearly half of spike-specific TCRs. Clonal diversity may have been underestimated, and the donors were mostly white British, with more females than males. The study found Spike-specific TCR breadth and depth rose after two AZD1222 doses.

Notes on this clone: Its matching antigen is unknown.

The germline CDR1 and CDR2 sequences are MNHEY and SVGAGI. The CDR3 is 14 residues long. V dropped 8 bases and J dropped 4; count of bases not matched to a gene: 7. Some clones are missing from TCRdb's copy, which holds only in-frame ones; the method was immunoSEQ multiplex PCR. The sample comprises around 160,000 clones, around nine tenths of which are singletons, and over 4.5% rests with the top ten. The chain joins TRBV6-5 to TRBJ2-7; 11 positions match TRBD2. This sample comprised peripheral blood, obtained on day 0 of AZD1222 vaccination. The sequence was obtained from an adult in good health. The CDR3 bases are TGTGCCAGCTGCACTAGCGGGAGACTTTACGAGCAGTACTTC. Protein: CASCTSGRLYEQYF.